These 18 T cell receptor beta chains came from one sample sequenced in a study of shared clonotypes between healthy human individuals. Method: immunoSEQ multiplex PCR; TCRdb's copy keeps in-frame clones and lacks some. The sample contains approximately 2,000,000 clones, about nine tenths of which appear only once. The material sequenced was naive CD4+ T cells from PBMCs. Subset reported: CD45RA+ positively selected. All receptors derive from a man between 18 and 29 years old in good health. Some clones in this sample may be carry-over from other donors' samples.

This chain links TRBV6-1 with TRBJ2-1, with TRBD2 identical over 12 bases. The germline V gene encodes CDR1 MNHNS and CDR2 SASEGT. The CDR3 spans 16 residues. V shed 3 bases, J shed 8 bases, and the junction held 8 bases outside the gene matches. The CDR3 here is CASSDRLAGVKDEQFF. The DNA of the CDR3 is TGTGCCAGCAGTGACCGACTAGCGGGAGTAAAAGATGAGCAGTTCTTC.

The rearrangement uses TRBV6-6 and TRBJ1-1; D is possibly TRBD1 (6 bases). CDR1 and CDR2 from the germline V gene are MNHNY and SVGAGI (reference sequence). The V and J ends lost 2 bases and 4 bases respectively, with 14 bases between them. This CDR3 contains 15 residues. The CDR3 region has the DNA TGTGCCAGCAGTTACGGAGCAGGGGCACCCACTGAAGCTTTCTTT. It codes for CASSYGAGAPTEAFF.

J is TRBJ2-7 and V is TRBV28, with D perhaps matching TRBD1 or TRBD2 (5 bases each). This CDR3 is built from 14 residues. Trimming left V 8 bases short and J 0 bases short, with 14 bases between. Germline loops: CDR1 MDHEN, CDR2 SYDVKM. The CDR3 sequence is CASHGTADSYEQYF. The CDR3 coding sequence is TGTGCCAGCCATGGGACCGCCGACTCCTACGAGCAGTACTTC.

The gene calls are TRBV29-1 and TRBJ1-1, with 7 bases aligning to TRBD1. The germline CDR1 and CDR2 sequences are SQVTM and ANQGSEA. V gave up 7 bases and J gave up 0 bases; unmatched junction bases: 5. The CDR3 sequence is 13 residues long. The CDR3 nucleotides are TGCAGCGCTGGGACAGCCATGAACACTGAAGCTTTCTTT. The encoded protein is CSAGTAMNTEAFF. The full variable domain, with the rest looked up from reference TRBV29-1 and TRBJ1-1, is SAVISQKPSRDICQRGTSLTIQCQVDSQVTMMFWYRQQPGQSLTLIATANQGSEATYESGFVIDKFPISRPNLTFSTLTVSNMSPEDSSIYLCSAGTAMNTEAFFGQGTRLTVV.

This chain links TRBV5-1 with TRBJ2-3; 9 nucleotides agree with TRBD2. The CDR3 sequence is 17 residues long. With 0 bases clipped from V and 2 bases from J, the junction kept 7 bases outside the gene matches. Germline CDR1 reads SGHRS; CDR2 reads YFSETQ. Here the CDR3 reads CASSLVPSGANTDTQYF. The CDR3 DNA sequence: TGCGCCAGCAGCTTGGTCCCTAGCGGGGCAAACACAGATACGCAGTATTTT. Supplemented by reference TRBV5-1 and TRBJ2-3, the full variable domain reads KAGVTQTPRYLIKTRGQQVTLSCSPISGHRSVSWYQQTPGQGLQFLFEYFSETQRNKGNFPGRFSGRQFSNSRSEMNVSTLELGDSALYLCASSLVPSGANTDTQYFGPGTRLTVL.

V and J are TRBV10-1 and TRBJ2-5, with a tentative D call TRBD2 (5 bases). Trimming took 4 bases from V and 1 from J, leaving 10 bases between them. The V gene's germline CDR1 is WNHNN and CDR2 SYGVQD (reference sequence). This CDR3 has 14 amino acids. The CDR3 DNA follows: TGCGCCAGCAGTGGAGGGCAGCCCCAAGAGACCCAGTACTTC. It encodes CASSGGQPQETQYF.

The chain uses TRBV6-5 and TRBJ2-7; 9 bases fit TRBD2. From germline, CDR1 is MNHEY and CDR2 SVGAGI. The CDR3 is 15 residues long. The V gene end was trimmed by 5 bases and the J gene end by 2 bases; junction bases not matched to a gene: 7. The CDR3 protein is CASSQTSGLTYEQYF. The CDR3 DNA follows: TGTGCCAGCAGTCAGACTAGCGGTTTAACCTACGAGCAGTACTTC.

The chain joins TRBV28 to TRBJ1-5; D is undetermined. The V gene's germline CDR1 is MDHEN and CDR2 SYDVKM. Trimming removed 2 bases from V and 2 bases from J, with 16 bases in between. CDR3 length: 17 amino acids. The CDR3 protein is CASSLPLGRVGNQPQHF. The CDR3 coding sequence is TGTGCCAGCAGTTTACCTCTTGGGAGGGTTGGCAATCAGCCCCAGCATTTT.

V and J are TRBV7-2 and TRBJ2-7; 10 nucleotides align to TRBD1. The CDR3 totals 14 residues. Germline V gives CDR1 SGHTA, CDR2 FQGNSA. Trimming cost V 6 bases and J 2 bases; bases outside gene matches: 4. The CDR3 here is CASRRDRGTYEQYF. In DNA, the CDR3 is TGTGCCAGCAGGAGGGACAGGGGAACCTACGAGCAGTACTTC. The whole variable domain, remainder taken from reference TRBV7-2 and TRBJ2-7, is GAGVSQSPSNKVTEKGKDVELRCDPISGHTALYWYRQSLGQGLEFLIYFQGNSAPDKSGLPSDRFSAERTGGSVSTLTIQRTQQEDSAVYLCASRRDRGTYEQYFGPGTRLTVT.

The rearrangement uses TRBV11-2 and TRBJ1-4; D possibly corresponds to TRBD1 (5 bases). V was pared by 5 bases and J by 3 bases, with 10 bases between. CDR1 SGHAT and CDR2 FQNNGV come from the germline V gene. CDR3 length: 14 residues. CDR3: CASSPFRANEKLFF. The CDR3 DNA follows: TGTGCCAGCAGCCCTTTCAGGGCTAATGAAAAACTGTTTTTT.

V gene TRBV7-2 combines with J gene TRBJ2-2; D is possibly TRBD1 (6 bases). The germline V gene encodes CDR1 SGHTA and CDR2 FQGNSA. The CDR3 totals 17 residues. V gave up 5 bases and J gave up 1 base, with 17 bases separating them. The CDR3 spells CASSLFAGTMNTGELFF. CDR3 nucleotide sequence: TGTGCCAGCAGCCTATTCGCCGGGACAATGAACACCGGGGAGCTGTTTTTT.

The V and J genes are TRBV28 and TRBJ1-5; no clear D gene. CDR1 and CDR2 from the germline V gene are MDHEN and SYDVKM. Trimming shortened V by 3 bases and J by 4 bases, and 10 bases separated the two germline ends. The CDR3 runs to 14 residues. Written as DNA, the CDR3 is TGTGCCAGCAGTTTGGGGTATGGAAATCAGCCCCAGCATTTT. It yields the protein CASSLGYGNQPQHF.

This chain connects TRBV11-2 to TRBJ2-2, with 7 positions matching TRBD1. The CDR3 loop spans 15 amino acids. Per germline, CDR1 SGHAT and CDR2 FQNNGV. J lost 6 bases, V lost 5 bases, and 9 bases had no gene match. The CDR3 DNA follows: TGTGCCAGCAGCCTACGACAGGGCGAGGCCGGGGAGCTGTTTTTT. Its translation: CASSLRQGEAGELFF.

V gene TRBV27 combines with J gene TRBJ1-2; D gene unclear. Germline CDR1 is MNHEY and CDR2 is SMNVEV (reference sequence). V shed 6 bases and J shed 8 bases, with 19 bases lying between them. CDR3 length: 14 residues. The CDR3 is CASRLEGLVQGYTF. CDR3 in DNA: TGTGCCAGCAGATTGGAAGGCCTCGTTCAAGGCTACACCTTC.

This clone appeared once. This chain connects TRBV19 to TRBJ2-7, with 9 bases identical to TRBD2. J was trimmed by 4 bases and V by 5 bases; bases with no gene match: 9. The CDR3 has 15 amino acids. CDR1 is LNHDA, CDR2 SQIVND, per germline (reference sequence). In nucleotides, the CDR3 is TGTGCCAGTAGTGTCCTAGCGGGGCAGGGTTACGAGCAGTACTTC. It encodes CASSVLAGQGYEQYF.

V gene TRBV10-3 combines with J gene TRBJ1-2, with D possibly TRBD1 on 6 matching bases. V lost 0 bases and J lost 6, with 11 bases in between. In germline, CDR1 is ENHRY, CDR2 SYGVKD. This CDR3 region has 14 residues. CDR3 residues: CAISESPGANGYTF. In DNA, the CDR3 is TGTGCCATCAGTGAGTCTCCGGGGGCTAATGGCTACACCTTC.

The genes are TRBV27 and TRBJ2-3, with D tentatively TRBD2 (7 bases). The V gene lost 2 bases and the J gene lost 2 bases, with 11 bases spanning the gap. The CDR3 is 15 residues long. CDR1 and CDR2 (germline): MNHEY, SMNVEV (reference sequence). The CDR3 nucleotides are TGTGCCAGCAGTTTAGGGGGGGCAGTCACAGATACGCAGTATTTT. The encoded protein is CASSLGGAVTDTQYF.

The chain recombines TRBV6-5 with TRBJ2-1; D possibly corresponds to TRBD2 (6 bases). The CDR3 is 15 amino acids. Germline CDR1 and CDR2: MNHEY and SVGAGI. Trimming removed 6 bases at V and 1 base at J, with 13 bases between. CDR3 region: CASRKREMSYNEQFF. The CDR3, as DNA: TGTGCCAGCAGGAAACGGGAGATGTCCTACAATGAGCAGTTCTTC.